This T cell receptor beta chain originates from a study of T cell changes during pregnancy in multiple sclerosis. TCRdb's table, derived via immunoSEQ multiplex PCR, lists solely in-frame clones and lacks some. The table includes tens of thousands of clones, more than 75% detected once. CDR3 length equals 14 residues. V shed 11 bases and J shed 4 bases, with 15 bases lying between them. Germline V gene data show CDR1 as MNHNS and CDR2 as SASEGT. This clone was seen only a few times. Source: CD4+ T cells from peripheral blood mononuclear cells, taken in the first trimester of pregnancy. The chain uses TRBV6-1 and TRBJ1-6; TRBD1 is a possible D gene (6 bases). The TCR comes from a female donor in good health, enrolled as a control in a pregnancy study. CDR3 in DNA: TGTGCCGGGAGAACAGGGACGTATAATTCACCCCTCCACTTT. Translation: CAGRTGTYNSPLHF.